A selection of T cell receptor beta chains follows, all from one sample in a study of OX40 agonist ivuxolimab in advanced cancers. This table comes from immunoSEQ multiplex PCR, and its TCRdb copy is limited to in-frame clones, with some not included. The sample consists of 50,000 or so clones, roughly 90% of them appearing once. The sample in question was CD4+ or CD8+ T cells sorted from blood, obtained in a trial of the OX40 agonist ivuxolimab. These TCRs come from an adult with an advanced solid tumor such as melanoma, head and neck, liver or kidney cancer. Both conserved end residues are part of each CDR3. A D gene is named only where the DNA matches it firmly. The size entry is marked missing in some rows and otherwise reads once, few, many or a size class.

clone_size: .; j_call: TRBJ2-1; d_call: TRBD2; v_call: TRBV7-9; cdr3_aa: CASSSPGGGGAYNEQFF; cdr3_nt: TGTGCCAGCAGCTCCCCGGGGGGCGGGGGGGCCTACAATGAGCAGTTCTTC
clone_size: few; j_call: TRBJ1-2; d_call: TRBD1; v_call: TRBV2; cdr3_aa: CASSGLDRVRGYTF; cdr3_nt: TGTGCCAGCAGTGGACTCGACAGGGTGAGAGGCTACACCTTC
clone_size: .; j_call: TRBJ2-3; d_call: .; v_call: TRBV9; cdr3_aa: CASSVVGRGTDTQYF; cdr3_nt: TGTGCCAGCAGCGTAGTCGGGCGGGGCACAGATACGCAGTATTTT
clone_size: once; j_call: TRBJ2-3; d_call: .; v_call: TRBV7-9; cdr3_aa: CASSLDEWGADTQYF; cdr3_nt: TGTGCCAGCAGCTTAGATGAGTGGGGGGCAGATACGCAGTATTTT
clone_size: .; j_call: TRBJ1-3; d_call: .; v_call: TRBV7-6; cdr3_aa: CASSPGGASSGNTIYF; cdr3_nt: TGTGCCAGCAGCCCGGGGGGGGCGAGCTCTGGAAACACCATATATTTT
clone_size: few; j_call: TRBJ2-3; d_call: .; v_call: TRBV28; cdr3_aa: CASSFLAGTDTQYF; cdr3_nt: TGTGCCAGCAGTTTTTTGGCGGGCACAGATACGCAGTATTTT
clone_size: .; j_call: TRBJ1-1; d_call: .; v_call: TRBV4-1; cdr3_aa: CASSQSPFMNTEAFF; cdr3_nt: TGCGCCAGCAGCCAAAGTCCATTTATGAACACTGAAGCTTTCTTT
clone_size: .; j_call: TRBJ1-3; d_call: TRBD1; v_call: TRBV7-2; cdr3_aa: CASSFRGTGLYSGNTIYF; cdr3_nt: TGTGCCAGCAGCTTTCGCGGGACAGGGCTTTACTCTGGAAACACCATATATTTT
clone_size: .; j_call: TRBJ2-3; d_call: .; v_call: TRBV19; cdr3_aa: CASSIFSTDTQYF; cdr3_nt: TGTGCCAGTAGTATATTTAGCACAGATACGCAGTATTTT
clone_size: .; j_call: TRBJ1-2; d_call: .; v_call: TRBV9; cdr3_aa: CASSEGNYGYTF; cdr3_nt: TGTGCCAGCAGCGAGGGGAACTATGGCTACACCTTC
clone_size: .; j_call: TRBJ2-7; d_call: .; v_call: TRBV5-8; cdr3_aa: CASSFGNEQYF; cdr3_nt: TGTGCCAGCAGCTTTGGGAACGAGCAGTACTTC
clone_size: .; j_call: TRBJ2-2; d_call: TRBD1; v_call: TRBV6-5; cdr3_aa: CASRAGTGNTGELFF; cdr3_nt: TGTGCCAGCAGGGCCGGGACAGGGAACACCGGGGAGCTGTTTTTT
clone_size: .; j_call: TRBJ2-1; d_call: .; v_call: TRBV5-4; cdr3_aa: CARNRGDREDEQFF; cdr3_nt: TGTGCCAGGAATCGCGGGGATCGGGAAGATGAGCAGTTCTTC
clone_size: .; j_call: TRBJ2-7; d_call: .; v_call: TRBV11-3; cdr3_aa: CASSLGVTYEQYF; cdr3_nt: TGTGCCAGCAGCTTAGGAGTTACCTACGAGCAGTACTTC
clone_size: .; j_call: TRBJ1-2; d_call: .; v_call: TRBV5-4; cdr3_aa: CASSLIATNYGYTF; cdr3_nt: TGTGCCAGCAGCTTGATTGCCACCAACTATGGCTACACCTTC
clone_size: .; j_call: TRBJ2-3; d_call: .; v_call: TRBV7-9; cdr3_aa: CASSPAVSTDTQYF; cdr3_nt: TGTGCCAGCAGCCCGGCAGTCTCCACAGATACGCAGTATTTT
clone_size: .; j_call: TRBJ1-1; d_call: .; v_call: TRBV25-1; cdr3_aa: CASSAAGGLTEAFF; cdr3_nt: TGTGCCAGCAGTGCCGCGGGGGGACTCACTGAAGCTTTCTTT
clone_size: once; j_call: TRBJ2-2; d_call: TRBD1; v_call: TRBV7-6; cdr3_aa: CASSVRAGTGAYTGELFF; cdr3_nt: TGTGCCAGCAGCGTTAGGGCAGGAACAGGGGCGTACACCGGGGAGCTGTTTTTT
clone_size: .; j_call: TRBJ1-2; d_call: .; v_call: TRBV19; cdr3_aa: CASSMGGYYGYTF; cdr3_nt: TGTGCCAGTAGTATGGGCGGATACTATGGCTACACCTTC
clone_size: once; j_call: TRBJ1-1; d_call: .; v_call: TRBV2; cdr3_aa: CASRAQGGLNTEAFF; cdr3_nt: TGTGCCAGCAGGGCGCAAGGGGGACTGAACACTGAAGCTTTCTTT
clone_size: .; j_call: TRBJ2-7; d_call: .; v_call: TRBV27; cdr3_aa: CASSIGGEQYF; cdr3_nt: TGTGCCAGCAGCATCGGGGGCGAGCAGTACTTC
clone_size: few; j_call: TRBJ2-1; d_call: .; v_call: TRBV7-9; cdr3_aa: CASSLGMIPQQFF; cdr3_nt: TGTGCCAGCAGCTTGGGCATGATCCCCCAGCAGTTCTTC
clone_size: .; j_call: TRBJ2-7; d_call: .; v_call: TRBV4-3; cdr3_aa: CASSQDRGYSYEQYF; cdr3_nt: TGCGCCAGCAGCCAAGATCGAGGCTACTCCTACGAGCAGTACTTC
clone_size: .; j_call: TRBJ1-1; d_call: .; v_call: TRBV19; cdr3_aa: CASSIAANTEAFF; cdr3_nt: TGTGCCAGTAGTATAGCCGCGAACACTGAAGCTTTCTTT
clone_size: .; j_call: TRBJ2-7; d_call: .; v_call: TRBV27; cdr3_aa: CASSGAGSGLYEQYF; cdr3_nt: TGTGCCAGCAGTGGGGCAGGCTCGGGTCTCTACGAGCAGTACTTC
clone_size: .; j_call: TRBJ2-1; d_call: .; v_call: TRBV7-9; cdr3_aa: CASSLKDEQFF; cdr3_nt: TGTGCCAGCAGCTTAAAAGATGAGCAGTTCTTC
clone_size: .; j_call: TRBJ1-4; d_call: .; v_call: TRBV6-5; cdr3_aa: CASSYDSKIVGEKLFF; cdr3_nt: TGTGCCAGCAGTTACGATAGCAAAATCGTTGGCGAAAAACTGTTTTTT
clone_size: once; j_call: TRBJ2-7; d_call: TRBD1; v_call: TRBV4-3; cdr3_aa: CASSPGTGVYEQYF; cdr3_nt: TGCGCCAGCAGCCCCGGGACAGGGGTCTACGAGCAGTACTTC
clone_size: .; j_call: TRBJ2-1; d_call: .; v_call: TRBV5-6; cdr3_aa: CASRIQVNEQFF; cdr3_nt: TGTGCCAGCAGAATCCAGGTCAATGAGCAGTTCTTC
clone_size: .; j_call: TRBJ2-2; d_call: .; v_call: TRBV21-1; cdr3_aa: CASSTVGGPLTGELFF; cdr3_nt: TGTGCCAGCAGCACCGTCGGGGGACCACTAACCGGGGAGCTGTTTTTT
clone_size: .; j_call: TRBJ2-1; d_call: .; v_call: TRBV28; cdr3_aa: CASSLGRTEQFF; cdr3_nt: TGTGCCAGCAGTTTAGGGAGGACTGAGCAGTTCTTC
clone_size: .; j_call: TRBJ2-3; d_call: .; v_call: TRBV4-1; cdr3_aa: CASSQVVGSYTDTQYF; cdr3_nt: TGCGCCAGCAGCCAAGTAGTAGGTTCATACACAGATACGCAGTATTTT
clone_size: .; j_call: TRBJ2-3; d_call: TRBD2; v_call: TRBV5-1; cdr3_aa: CASSLGLAETDTQYF; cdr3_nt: TGCGCCAGCAGCTTGGGACTAGCGGAAACAGATACGCAGTATTTT
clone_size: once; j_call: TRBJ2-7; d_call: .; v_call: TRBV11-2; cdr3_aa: CASSYNYEQYF; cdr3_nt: TGTGCCAGCAGCTACAACTACGAGCAGTACTTC
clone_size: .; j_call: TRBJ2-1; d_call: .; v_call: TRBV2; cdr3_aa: CASIRAGLAGEQFF; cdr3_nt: TGTGCCAGCATTCGGGCGGGACTCGCCGGTGAGCAGTTCTTC
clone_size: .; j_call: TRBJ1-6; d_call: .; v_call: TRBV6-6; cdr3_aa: CASSYVDAFLHF; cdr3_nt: TGTGCCAGCAGTTACGTGGACGCCTTCCTCCACTTT
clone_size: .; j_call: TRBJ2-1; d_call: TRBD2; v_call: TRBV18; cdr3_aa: CASSRTSGSGNEQFF; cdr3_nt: TGTGCCAGCTCAAGGACTAGCGGGAGCGGCAATGAGCAGTTCTTC